Ten or more counts support the clone carrying this T cell receptor beta chain. This record comes from a study of T cells in Graves' hyperthyroidism and ophthalmopathy. Study overall: At the time of initial diagnosis and before any treatment, peripheral blood was collected.

Authors of the study amplified TCR beta CDR3 regions from RNA transcripts. When the TCR CDR3 underwent first-round RT-PCR, the HTBI primer set was used. TCRdb used MiXCR to reprocess the multiplex PCR reads, holding one entry per CDR3 protein. The data show around 350,000 distinct CDR3 sequences, with under 20% seen just once and around 3.4% held by the top ten. This sequence originates from a woman aged 18-29 years with Graves' hyperthyroidism. Sequenced sample: blood.

CDR3 protein: CASSLTGSGTRWGYGYTF. CDR3 DNA sequence: TGTGCCAGCAGCTTAACTGGGTCAGGGACCCGATGGGGCTATGGCTACACCTTC. The rearrangement links TRBV7-3 to TRBJ1-2, with a tentative D call TRBD1 (5 bases). The CDR3 has 18 amino acids. V was cut by 0 bases and J by 4 bases, with 21 bases left in between. CDR1 is SGHTA, CDR2 FQGTGA, per germline.